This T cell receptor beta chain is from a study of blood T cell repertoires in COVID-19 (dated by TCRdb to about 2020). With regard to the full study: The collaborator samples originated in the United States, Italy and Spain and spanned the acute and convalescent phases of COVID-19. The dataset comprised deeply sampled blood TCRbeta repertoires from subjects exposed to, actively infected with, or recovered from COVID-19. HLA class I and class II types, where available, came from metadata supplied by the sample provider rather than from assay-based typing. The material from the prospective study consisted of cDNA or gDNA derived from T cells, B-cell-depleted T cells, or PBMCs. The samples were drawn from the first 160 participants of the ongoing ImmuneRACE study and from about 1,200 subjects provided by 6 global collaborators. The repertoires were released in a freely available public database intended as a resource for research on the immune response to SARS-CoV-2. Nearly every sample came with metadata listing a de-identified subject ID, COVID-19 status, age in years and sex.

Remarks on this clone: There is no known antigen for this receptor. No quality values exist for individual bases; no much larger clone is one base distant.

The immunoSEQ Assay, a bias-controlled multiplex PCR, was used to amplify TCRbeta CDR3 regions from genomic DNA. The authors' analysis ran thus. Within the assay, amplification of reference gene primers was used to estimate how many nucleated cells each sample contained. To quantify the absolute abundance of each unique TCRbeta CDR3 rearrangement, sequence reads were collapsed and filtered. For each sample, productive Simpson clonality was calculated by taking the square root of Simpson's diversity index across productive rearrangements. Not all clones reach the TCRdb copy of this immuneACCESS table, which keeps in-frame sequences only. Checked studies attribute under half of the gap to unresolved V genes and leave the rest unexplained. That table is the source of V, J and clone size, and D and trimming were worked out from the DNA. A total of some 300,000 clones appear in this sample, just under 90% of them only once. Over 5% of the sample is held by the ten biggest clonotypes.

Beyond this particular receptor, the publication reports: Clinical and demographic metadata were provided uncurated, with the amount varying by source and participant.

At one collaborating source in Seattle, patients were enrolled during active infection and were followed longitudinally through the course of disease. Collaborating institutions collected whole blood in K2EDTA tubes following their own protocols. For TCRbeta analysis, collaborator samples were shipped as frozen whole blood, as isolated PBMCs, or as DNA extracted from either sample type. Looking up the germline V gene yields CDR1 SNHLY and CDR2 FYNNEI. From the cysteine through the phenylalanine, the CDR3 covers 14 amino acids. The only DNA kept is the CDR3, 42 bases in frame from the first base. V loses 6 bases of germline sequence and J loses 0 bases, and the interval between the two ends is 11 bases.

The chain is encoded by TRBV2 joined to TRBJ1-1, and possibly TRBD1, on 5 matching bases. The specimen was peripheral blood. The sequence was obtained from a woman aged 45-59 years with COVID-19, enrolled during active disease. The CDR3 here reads CASSTGTVNTEAFF. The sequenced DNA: TGTGCCAGCAGCACCGGGACTGTGAACACTGAAGCTTTCTTT.